This T cell receptor (beta chain) was identified in a study of T cell changes during pregnancy in multiple sclerosis. This table comes from immunoSEQ multiplex PCR, and its TCRdb copy is limited to in-frame clones, with some not included. The sample lists tens of thousands of clones; approximately 94% were seen once. In germline, CDR1 is LNHDA, CDR2 SQIVND (reference sequence). The junction had 6 bases not matched to a gene; V was cut back by 4 bases and J by 7 bases. The CDR3 has 14 amino acids. The chain joins TRBV19 to TRBJ2-2; 7 bases line up with TRBD1. This receptor was taken from a female donor with multiple sclerosis, enrolled in a pregnancy study. The input for sequencing was CD8+ T cells from peripheral blood mononuclear cells, taken after pregnancy. CDR3 nucleotide sequence: TGTGCCAGTAGTACGACAGGGTCCGTCGGGGAGCTGTTTTTT. Its protein is CASSTTGSVGELFF.